A selection of T cell receptor beta chains follows, all from one sample in a study of blood T cell repertoires in COVID-19. Measured with immunoSEQ multiplex PCR; TCRdb has only the in-frame clones, and not every one. The sample has 75,000 to 85,000 clones, roughly four fifths seen once. The sequencing sample was made of peripheral blood. The receptors were gathered from a human donor in a cohort sampled during active COVID-19. CDR3s include the opening cysteine and the closing phenylalanine or tryptophan. Fields, in order: J gene, V gene, clone size, D gene, CDR3 DNA, CDR3 protein. D genes are given only for firm matches. Only some rows state a clone size, as once, few, many or a class for expanded clones.

j_call: TRBJ1-3; v_call: TRBV19; clone_size: -; d_call: -; cdr3_nt: TGTGCCAGTAGCCAGGGGATTGAAAACACCATATATTTT; cdr3_aa: CASSQGIENTIYF
j_call: TRBJ2-2; v_call: TRBV7-3; clone_size: -; d_call: -; cdr3_nt: TGTGCCAGCAGCCTGCAGGGTTCCACCGGGGAGCTGTTTTTT; cdr3_aa: CASSLQGSTGELFF
j_call: TRBJ2-7; v_call: TRBV7-9; clone_size: -; d_call: -; cdr3_nt: TGTGCCAGCAGATCCGGGGTTGCCTACGAGCAGTACTTC; cdr3_aa: CASRSGVAYEQYF
j_call: TRBJ2-7; v_call: TRBV5-4; clone_size: -; d_call: TRBD2; cdr3_nt: TGTGCCAGCAGCCCCAGACTAGCTAGCAACGAGCAGTACTTC; cdr3_aa: CASSPRLASNEQYF
j_call: TRBJ1-3; v_call: TRBV7-9; clone_size: -; d_call: -; cdr3_nt: TGTGCCAGCAGCTTAGGTTGGGCCTCTGGAAACACCATATATTTT; cdr3_aa: CASSLGWASGNTIYF
j_call: TRBJ2-7; v_call: TRBV10-2; clone_size: few; d_call: -; cdr3_nt: TGCGCCAGCAGTGAGGCTCGACACTACGAGCAGTACTTC; cdr3_aa: CASSEARHYEQYF
j_call: TRBJ1-1; v_call: TRBV2; clone_size: -; d_call: -; cdr3_nt: TGTGCCAGCAGTGCCACAGGATTTGCCACTGAAGCTTTCTTT; cdr3_aa: CASSATGFATEAFF
j_call: TRBJ2-7; v_call: TRBV4-1; clone_size: -; d_call: -; cdr3_nt: TGCGCCAGCAGCCAAGATCAGGGTTACGAGCAGTACTTC; cdr3_aa: CASSQDQGYEQYF
j_call: TRBJ1-6; v_call: TRBV5-4; clone_size: -; d_call: -; cdr3_nt: TGTGCCAGCAGCTTGGCCGGGAGTAATTCACCCCTCCACTTT; cdr3_aa: CASSLAGSNSPLHF
j_call: TRBJ2-7; v_call: TRBV3-1/TRBV3-2; clone_size: -; d_call: -; cdr3_nt: TGTGCCAGCAGCCAAGCAGGGGCCTACGAGCAGTACTTC; cdr3_aa: CASSQAGAYEQYF
j_call: TRBJ1-2; v_call: TRBV9; clone_size: -; d_call: -; cdr3_nt: TGTGCCAGCAGCGTAGGTGCAGAAAAAAACTATGGCTACACCTTC; cdr3_aa: CASSVGAEKNYGYTF
j_call: TRBJ2-1; v_call: TRBV18; clone_size: -; d_call: -; cdr3_nt: TGTGCCAGCTCACCACAGGGAGGCAATGAGCAGTTCTTC; cdr3_aa: CASSPQGGNEQFF
j_call: TRBJ1-6; v_call: TRBV9; clone_size: -; d_call: TRBD1; cdr3_nt: TGTGCCAGCAGCGTAGCGGGGACAGGACGTTCACCCCTCCACTTT; cdr3_aa: CASSVAGTGRSPLHF
j_call: TRBJ2-5; v_call: TRBV5-1; clone_size: -; d_call: -; cdr3_nt: TGCGCCAGCAGCTTACCTAGGCGGGGCCAAGAGACCCAGTACTTC; cdr3_aa: CASSLPRRGQETQYF
j_call: TRBJ2-7; v_call: TRBV19; clone_size: -; d_call: -; cdr3_nt: TGTGCCAGTAGTATATCCCCCCTAGCGATCGAGGACGAGCAGTACTTC; cdr3_aa: CASSISPLAIEDEQYF
j_call: TRBJ1-6; v_call: TRBV5-1; clone_size: -; d_call: -; cdr3_nt: TGCGCCAGCAGCCCGAGGCAGAATAATTCACCCCTCCACTTT; cdr3_aa: CASSPRQNNSPLHF
j_call: TRBJ2-7; v_call: TRBV27; clone_size: -; d_call: TRBD1; cdr3_nt: TGTGCCAGCAGTTCAACGGGACAGGGGCCCTACGAGCAGTACTTC; cdr3_aa: CASSSTGQGPYEQYF
j_call: TRBJ1-1; v_call: TRBV12-3/TRBV12-4; clone_size: -; d_call: -; cdr3_nt: TGTGCCAGCAGTTTACGGAACACTGAAGCTTTCTTT; cdr3_aa: CASSLRNTEAFF
j_call: TRBJ2-7; v_call: TRBV10-1; clone_size: -; d_call: -; cdr3_nt: TGCGCCAGCGGAGGAGCGAGAGCGGACCACGAGCAGTACTTC; cdr3_aa: CASGGARADHEQYF
j_call: TRBJ1-5; v_call: TRBV19; clone_size: -; d_call: TRBD1; cdr3_nt: TGTGCCAGCCAGACAGGGCCGAATCAGCCCCAGCATTTT; cdr3_aa: CASQTGPNQPQHF
j_call: TRBJ1-1; v_call: TRBV18; clone_size: -; d_call: -; cdr3_nt: TGTGCCAGCTCACCGGGGACGGGGGTAGGTCTAGATACTGAAGCTTTCTTT; cdr3_aa: CASSPGTGVGLDTEAFF
j_call: TRBJ1-6; v_call: TRBV4-1; clone_size: many; d_call: TRBD1; cdr3_nt: TGCGCCAGCAGCCAAGATTGGATACAGGGGAGGACCTATAATTCACCCCTCCACTTT; cdr3_aa: CASSQDWIQGRTYNSPLHF
j_call: TRBJ2-7; v_call: TRBV18; clone_size: -; d_call: TRBD1; cdr3_nt: TGTGCCAGCTCACCACCGAAGGGACAGGGAAAGCAGTACTTC; cdr3_aa: CASSPPKGQGKQYF
j_call: TRBJ2-4; v_call: TRBV10-1; clone_size: -; d_call: TRBD2; cdr3_nt: TGCGCCAGCAGGCCCCTTCTGCGGGGGGTAGCCAAAAACATTCAGTACTTC; cdr3_aa: CASRPLLRGVAKNIQYF
j_call: TRBJ1-5; v_call: TRBV10-3; clone_size: few; d_call: TRBD1; cdr3_nt: TGTGCCATCAGGGGACAGGGGGCGAGCAATCAGCCCCAGCATTTT; cdr3_aa: CAIRGQGASNQPQHF
j_call: TRBJ2-3; v_call: TRBV7-9; clone_size: -; d_call: TRBD2; cdr3_nt: TGTGCCAGCAGCCGCTACCCCGGACTAGCGGGGGAGACAGATACGCAGTATTTT; cdr3_aa: CASSRYPGLAGETDTQYF
j_call: TRBJ2-7; v_call: TRBV5-1; clone_size: -; d_call: TRBD1; cdr3_nt: TGCGCCAGCAGCTTGGGGGCCGGGACAGGGGCCCCCGGGCAGTACTTC; cdr3_aa: CASSLGAGTGAPGQYF
j_call: TRBJ1-1; v_call: TRBV4-1; clone_size: -; d_call: -; cdr3_nt: TGCGCCAGCAGGAACTACAGGGATACTGAAGCTTTCTTT; cdr3_aa: CASRNYRDTEAFF
j_call: TRBJ2-3; v_call: TRBV7-2; clone_size: -; d_call: TRBD2; cdr3_nt: TGTGCCAGCAGCGCAGCAACTAGCGGGGGAGCAGATACGCAGTATTTT; cdr3_aa: CASSAATSGGADTQYF
j_call: TRBJ1-2; v_call: TRBV5-1; clone_size: -; d_call: -; cdr3_nt: TGCGCCAGCAGCCTCTTGGGCGGCGGGGAAGGCTACACCTTC; cdr3_aa: CASSLLGGGEGYTF